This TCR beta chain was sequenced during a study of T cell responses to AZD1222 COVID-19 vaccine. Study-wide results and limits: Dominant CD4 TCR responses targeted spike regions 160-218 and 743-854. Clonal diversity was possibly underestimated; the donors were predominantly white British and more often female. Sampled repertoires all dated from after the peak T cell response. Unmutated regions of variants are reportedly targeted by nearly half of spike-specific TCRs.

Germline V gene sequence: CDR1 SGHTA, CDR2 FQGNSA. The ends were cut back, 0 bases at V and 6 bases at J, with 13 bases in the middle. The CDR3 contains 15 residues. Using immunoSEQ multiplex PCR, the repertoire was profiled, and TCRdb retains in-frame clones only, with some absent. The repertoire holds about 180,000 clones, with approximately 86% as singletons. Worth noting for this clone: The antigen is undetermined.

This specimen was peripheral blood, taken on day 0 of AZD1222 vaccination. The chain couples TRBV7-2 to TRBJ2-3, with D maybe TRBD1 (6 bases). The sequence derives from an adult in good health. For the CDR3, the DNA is TGTGCCAGCAGCTTAGCGGGGGCAGATCCCGATACGCAGTATTTT. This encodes CASSLAGADPDTQYF.